This entry features one T cell receptor beta chain sequence. What it binds is unknown. This record belongs to a study of PD-1 blockade in classical Hodgkin lymphoma. General study points: Baseline diversity in complete responders resembled that of newly diagnosed patients. Unlike CD8+ TCR diversity, which did not rise significantly by C4D1, CD4+ TCR diversity did. TCR diversity at baseline was reported to be reduced in newly diagnosed patients relative to healthy donors.

Clones were sequenced by immunoSEQ multiplex PCR, and TCRdb holds only the in-frame ones, with some missing. This sample carries roughly 11,000 clones, approximately 84% of them seen once, and the ten largest clones take around two fifths. Autologous stem cell transplantation was followed by relapse in every patient, and brentuximab vedotin exposure varied. CD8+ T cells were isolated from thawed PBMCs by magnetic negative selection. Complete response, partial response or progressive disease constituted the best responses recorded. CDR1 is SGHNT, CDR2 YYREEE, per germline (reference sequence). The V end was cut by 5 bases, the J end by 7 bases, with 13 bases between. This CDR3 comprises 13 residues.

This chain connects TRBV5-4 to TRBJ2-1; the D is unclear. This specimen was CD8+ T cells from blood, taken at baseline. The sequence came from a human donor with classical Hodgkin lymphoma. The CDR3 loop reads CASSPPLGNEQFF. The DNA of the CDR3 is TGTGCCAGCAGTCCTCCTCTAGGGAATGAGCAGTTCTTC.